This TCR beta chain derives from a study of T cell repertoires in cytomegalovirus infection. MiXCR, applied by TCRdb to the reads, yields one record per CDR3 protein. There are 830,000 or so distinct CDR3 sequences in the sample; less than 35% occur only once, and 12% lies in the top ten. Of note for this clonotype: Its matching antigen is unknown. The junction does not match germline at one end; this may be a read error.

The CDR3 totals 13 residues. Per germline, CDR1 SGHDN and CDR2 FVKESK. The starting material was cultured CD8+ T cells from PBMCs, obtained from culture after CMV antigen stimulation. This receptor was obtained from a human donor in good health (CMV status not recorded). Some clones in this sample may be carry-over from other donors' samples. The genes are TRBV14 and TRBJ2-3; no clear D. This CDR3 reads CGSSLHKGDTQYF. The CDR3 nucleotides are TGTGGCAGCAGCCTGCATAAGGGAGATACGCAGTATTTT.